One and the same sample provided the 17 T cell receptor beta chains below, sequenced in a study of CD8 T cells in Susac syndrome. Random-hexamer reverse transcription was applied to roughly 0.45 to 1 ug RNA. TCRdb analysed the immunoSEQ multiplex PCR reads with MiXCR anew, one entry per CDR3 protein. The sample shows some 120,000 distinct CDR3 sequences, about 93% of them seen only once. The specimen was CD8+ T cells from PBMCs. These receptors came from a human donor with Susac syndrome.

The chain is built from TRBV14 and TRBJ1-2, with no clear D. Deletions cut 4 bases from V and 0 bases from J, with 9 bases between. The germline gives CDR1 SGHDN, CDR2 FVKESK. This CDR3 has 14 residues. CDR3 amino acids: CASSPLETNYGYTF. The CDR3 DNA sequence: TGTGCCAGCAGCCCGCTAGAGACTAACTATGGCTACACCTTC.

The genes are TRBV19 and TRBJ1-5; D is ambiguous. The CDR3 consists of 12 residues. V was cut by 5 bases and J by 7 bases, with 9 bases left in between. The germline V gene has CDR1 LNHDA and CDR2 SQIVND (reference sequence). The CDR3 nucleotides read TGTGCCAGTAGTGTAGCGGTACAGCCCCAGCATTTT. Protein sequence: CASSVAVQPQHF. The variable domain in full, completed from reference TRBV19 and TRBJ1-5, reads DGGITQSPKYLFRKEGQNVTLSCEQNLNHDAMYWYRQDPGQGLRLIYYSQIVNDFQKGDIAEGYSVSREKKESFPLTVTSAQKNPTAFYLCASSVAVQPQHFGDGTRLSIL.

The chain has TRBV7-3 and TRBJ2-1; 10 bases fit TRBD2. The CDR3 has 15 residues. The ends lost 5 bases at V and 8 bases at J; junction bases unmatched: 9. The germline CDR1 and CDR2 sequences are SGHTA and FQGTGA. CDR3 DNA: TGTGCCAGCAGCATTGGACTAGCGGAGTACGATGAGCAGTTCTTC. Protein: CASSIGLAEYDEQFF.

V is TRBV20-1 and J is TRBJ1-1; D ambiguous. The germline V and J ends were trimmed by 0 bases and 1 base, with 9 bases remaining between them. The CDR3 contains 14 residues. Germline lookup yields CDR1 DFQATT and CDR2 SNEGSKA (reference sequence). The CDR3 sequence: CSARDMTTNTEAFF. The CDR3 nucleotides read TGCAGTGCTAGAGATATGACAACGAACACTGAAGCTTTCTTT.

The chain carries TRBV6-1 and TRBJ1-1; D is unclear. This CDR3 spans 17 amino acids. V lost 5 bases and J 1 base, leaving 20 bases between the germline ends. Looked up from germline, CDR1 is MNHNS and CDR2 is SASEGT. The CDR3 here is CASSRTVGWEKNTEAFF. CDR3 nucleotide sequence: TGTGCCAGCAGTCGAACGGTGGGGTGGGAGAAGAACACTGAAGCTTTCTTT.

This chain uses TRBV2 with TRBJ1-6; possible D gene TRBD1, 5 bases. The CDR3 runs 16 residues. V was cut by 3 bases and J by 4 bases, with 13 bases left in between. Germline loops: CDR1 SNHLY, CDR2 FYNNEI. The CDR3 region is CASSDGGMLYNSPLHF. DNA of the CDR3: TGTGCCAGCAGTGACGGGGGTATGTTGTATAATTCACCCCTCCACTTT.

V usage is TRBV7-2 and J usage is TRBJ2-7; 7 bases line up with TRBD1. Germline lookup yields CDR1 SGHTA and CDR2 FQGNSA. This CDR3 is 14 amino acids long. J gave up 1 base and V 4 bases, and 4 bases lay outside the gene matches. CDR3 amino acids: CASSSEQGSYEQYF. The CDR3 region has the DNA TGTGCCAGCAGCTCGGAACAGGGGTCCTACGAGCAGTACTTC.

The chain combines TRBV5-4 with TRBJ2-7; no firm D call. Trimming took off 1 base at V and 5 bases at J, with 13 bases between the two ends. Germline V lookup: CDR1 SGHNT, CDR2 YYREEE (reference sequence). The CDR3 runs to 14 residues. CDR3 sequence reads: CASSLFGSRHEQYF. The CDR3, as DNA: TGTGCCAGCAGCTTGTTCGGGTCTCGGCACGAGCAGTACTTC. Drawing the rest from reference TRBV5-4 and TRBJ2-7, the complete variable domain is ETGVTQSPTHLIKTRGQQVTLRCSSQSGHNTVSWYQQALGQGPQFIFQYYREEENGRGNFPPRFSGLQFPNYSSELNVNALELDDSALYLCASSLFGSRHEQYFGPGTRLTVT.

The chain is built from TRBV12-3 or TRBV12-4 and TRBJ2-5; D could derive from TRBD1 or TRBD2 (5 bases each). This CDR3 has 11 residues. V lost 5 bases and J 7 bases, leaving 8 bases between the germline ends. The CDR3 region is CASSLGATQYF. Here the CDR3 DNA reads TGTGCCAGCAGTCTCGGGGCGACCCAGTACTTC.

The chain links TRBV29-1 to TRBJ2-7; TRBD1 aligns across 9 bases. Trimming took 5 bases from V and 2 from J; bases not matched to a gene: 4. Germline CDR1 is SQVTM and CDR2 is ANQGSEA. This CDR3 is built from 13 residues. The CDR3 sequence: CSVPGQGAYEQYF. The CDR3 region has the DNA TGCAGCGTTCCGGGACAGGGTGCCTACGAGCAGTACTTC.

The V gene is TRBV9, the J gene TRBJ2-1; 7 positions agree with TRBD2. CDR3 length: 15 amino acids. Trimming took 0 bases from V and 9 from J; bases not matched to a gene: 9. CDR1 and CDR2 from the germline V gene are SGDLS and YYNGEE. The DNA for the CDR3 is TGTGCCAGCAGCGTAGCCAGAGGGAGGGCCCTTGAGCAGTTCTTC. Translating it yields CASSVARGRALEQFF.

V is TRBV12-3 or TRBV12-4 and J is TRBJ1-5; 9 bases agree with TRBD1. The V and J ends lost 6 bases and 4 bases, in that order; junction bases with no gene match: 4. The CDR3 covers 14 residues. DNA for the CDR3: TGTGCCAGCAGCAAAGGGACAGGGAATCAGCCCCAGCATTTT. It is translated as CASSKGTGNQPQHF.

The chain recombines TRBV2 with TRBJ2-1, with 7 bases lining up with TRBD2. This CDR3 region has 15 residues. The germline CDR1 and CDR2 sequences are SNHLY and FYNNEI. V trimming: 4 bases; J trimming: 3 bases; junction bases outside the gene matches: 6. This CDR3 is CASSVRESDYNEQFF. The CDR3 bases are TGTGCCAGCAGTGTGCGGGAGTCGGACTACAATGAGCAGTTCTTC.

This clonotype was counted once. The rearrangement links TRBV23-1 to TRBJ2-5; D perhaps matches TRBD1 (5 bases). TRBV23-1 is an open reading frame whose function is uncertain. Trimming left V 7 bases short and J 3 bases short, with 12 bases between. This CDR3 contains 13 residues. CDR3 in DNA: TGCGCCAGCATCCCGTTCAGGGAAGAGACCCAGTACTTC. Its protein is CASIPFREETQYF.

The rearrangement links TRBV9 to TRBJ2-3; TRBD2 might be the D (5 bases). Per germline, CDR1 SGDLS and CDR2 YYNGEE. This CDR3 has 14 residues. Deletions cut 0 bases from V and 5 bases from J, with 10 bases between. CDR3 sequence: CASSVASGKDTQYF. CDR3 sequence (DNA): TGTGCCAGCAGCGTAGCCTCGGGGAAAGATACGCAGTATTTT.

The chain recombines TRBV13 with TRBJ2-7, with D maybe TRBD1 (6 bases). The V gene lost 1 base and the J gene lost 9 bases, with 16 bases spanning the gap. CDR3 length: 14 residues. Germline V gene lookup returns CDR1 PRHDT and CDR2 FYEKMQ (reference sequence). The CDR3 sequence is CASSLAGAPRAQYF. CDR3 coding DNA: TGTGCCAGCAGCTTAGCAGGGGCGCCCCGCGCGCAGTACTTC.

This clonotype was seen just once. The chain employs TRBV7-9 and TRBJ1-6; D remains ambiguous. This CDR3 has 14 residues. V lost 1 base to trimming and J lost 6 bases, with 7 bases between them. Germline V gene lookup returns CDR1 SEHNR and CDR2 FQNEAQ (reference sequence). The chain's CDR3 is CASSLGDGNSPLHF. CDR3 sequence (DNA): TGTGCCAGCAGCTTAGGAGACGGTAATTCACCCCTCCACTTT.